This T cell receptor (beta chain) was identified during a study of T cell repertoires in cytomegalovirus infection. Study context: Public TCR beta signatures indicated both CMV infection and matching HLA type. Study observations and caveats: Summed public TCR beta family frequency identified CMV carriers bearing the relevant HLA. Clonotype analysis showed dominance of the ex vivo response by HLA-C-restricted CMV-specific TCR beta clonotypes.

TCRdb reprocessed the reads via MiXCR and lists one record per CDR3 protein. The repertoire holds just under 550,000 distinct CDR3 sequences, with more than 25% as singletons. The CDR3 spans 16 residues. CDR1 and CDR2 (germline): MNHEY, SVGEGT. The V gene end was trimmed by 2 bases and the J gene end by 0 bases; junction bases not matched to a gene: 7. Notes on this clonotype: The target antigen is unknown.

The origin of this receptor is a human donor in good health (CMV status not recorded). Some clones in this sample may be carry-over from other donors' samples. The chain has TRBV6-2 or TRBV6-3 and TRBJ2-7; 7 bases are a match to TRBD2. The specimen sequenced was PBMCs. The CDR3 here is CASSYVGGSFSYEQYF. Here the CDR3 DNA reads TGTGCCAGCAGTTACGTCGGCGGGAGCTTCTCCTACGAGCAGTACTTC.